This is a list of T cell receptor beta chains from one sample in a study of blood T cell repertoires in COVID-19. The protocol was immunoSEQ multiplex PCR, while the TCRdb copy is restricted to in-frame clones and leaves out a portion. The sample carries about 120,000 clones, 86% recorded once. What was sequenced was peripheral blood. These receptors were collected from a man aged 70-80 years who had recovered from COVID-19. Both conserved end residues are part of each CDR3. Each record gives: V gene, J gene, D gene, CDR3 length, clone size, CDR3 DNA, CDR3 protein. D genes are given only for firm matches. A clone size is listed for some rows: how often the clone was seen (once, few, many), or a class if it is expanded.

v_gene: TRBV19; j_gene: TRBJ2-3; d_gene: .; len: 13; abundance: .; CDR3nt: TGTGCCAGTAGGAGCGGTAGCACAGATACGCAGTATTTT; CDR3aa: CASRSGSTDTQYF
v_gene: TRBV24-1; j_gene: TRBJ2-3; d_gene: TRBD2; len: 14; abundance: .; CDR3nt: TGTGCCACCGAGGCGGGGGGATACACAGATACGCAGTATTTT; CDR3aa: CATEAGGYTDTQYF
v_gene: TRBV28; j_gene: TRBJ1-2; d_gene: TRBD1; len: 14; abundance: .; CDR3nt: TGTGCCAGCAGTACCAACAGGGGGTATCGTGGCTACACCTTC; CDR3aa: CASSTNRGYRGYTF
v_gene: TRBV7-9; j_gene: TRBJ2-2; d_gene: .; len: 15; abundance: few; CDR3nt: TGTGCCAGCACCTTCGGAGTGGCGGGCACCGGGGAGCTGTTTTTT; CDR3aa: CASTFGVAGTGELFF
v_gene: TRBV5-1; j_gene: TRBJ2-7; d_gene: TRBD1; len: 14; abundance: .; CDR3nt: TGCGCCAGCAGCTTGGGGACAGGGGGATACGAGCAGTACTTC; CDR3aa: CASSLGTGGYEQYF
v_gene: TRBV7-3; j_gene: TRBJ1-1; d_gene: .; len: 14; abundance: .; CDR3nt: TGTGCCAGCAGCTTCGGTCCCTCGGGCACTGAAGCTTTCTTT; CDR3aa: CASSFGPSGTEAFF
v_gene: TRBV4-3; j_gene: TRBJ2-5; d_gene: TRBD2; len: 16; abundance: .; CDR3nt: TGCGCCAGCAGCCAAGATTGGCTAGCGGGACAAGAGACCCAGTACTTC; CDR3aa: CASSQDWLAGQETQYF
v_gene: TRBV5-6; j_gene: TRBJ1-1; d_gene: .; len: 13; abundance: .; CDR3nt: TGTGCCAGCAGCTTGGGAGGGGGCACTGAAGCTTTCTTT; CDR3aa: CASSLGGGTEAFF
v_gene: TRBV19; j_gene: TRBJ1-6; d_gene: TRBD1; len: 17; abundance: .; CDR3nt: TGTGCCAGTAGTATAACCCCAGGACAGGGGGTAGCTTCACCCCTCCACTTT; CDR3aa: CASSITPGQGVASPLHF
v_gene: TRBV19; j_gene: TRBJ1-5; d_gene: TRBD1; len: 15; abundance: .; CDR3nt: TGTGCCAGTATGAGTGACAGGGGGCAGAATCAGCCCCAGCATTTT; CDR3aa: CASMSDRGQNQPQHF
v_gene: TRBV7-9; j_gene: TRBJ1-1; d_gene: .; len: 13; abundance: .; CDR3nt: TGTGCCAGCAGGGAATTATCGGGAACTGAAGCTTTCTTT; CDR3aa: CASRELSGTEAFF
v_gene: TRBV5-1; j_gene: TRBJ2-7; d_gene: TRBD2; len: 16; abundance: .; CDR3nt: TGCGCCAGCAGCCCCGGACTAGCGGGCTTTACCTACGAGCAGTACTTC; CDR3aa: CASSPGLAGFTYEQYF
v_gene: TRBV3-1/TRBV3-2; j_gene: TRBJ1-2; d_gene: .; len: 15; abundance: .; CDR3nt: TGTGCCAGCAGCCAAACCCCCCCCGGTAACTATGGCTACACCTTC; CDR3aa: CASSQTPPGNYGYTF
v_gene: TRBV18; j_gene: TRBJ2-7; d_gene: TRBD1; len: 14; abundance: .; CDR3nt: TGTGCCAGCTCCCTCCGACAGGGCCCCTACGAGCAGTACTTC; CDR3aa: CASSLRQGPYEQYF
v_gene: TRBV10-1; j_gene: TRBJ2-1; d_gene: .; len: 15; abundance: .; CDR3nt: TGCGCCAGCAGTGAGTCTCCAGAACGATACAATGAGCAGTTCTTC; CDR3aa: CASSESPERYNEQFF
v_gene: TRBV5-1; j_gene: TRBJ2-2; d_gene: .; len: 14; abundance: once; CDR3nt: TGCGCCAGCAGCGCGGACACCTCCACCGGGGAGCTGTTTTTT; CDR3aa: CASSADTSTGELFF
v_gene: TRBV29-1; j_gene: TRBJ1-2; d_gene: .; len: 14; abundance: .; CDR3nt: TGCAGCGTTGAAGATCAAGTCAGTTCTGGTGGCTACACCTTC; CDR3aa: CSVEDQVSSGGYTF
v_gene: TRBV30; j_gene: TRBJ1-2; d_gene: .; len: 12; abundance: many; CDR3nt: TGTGCCTGGACCATCGGGGGGTATGGCTACACCTTC; CDR3aa: CAWTIGGYGYTF
v_gene: TRBV18; j_gene: TRBJ2-1; d_gene: TRBD2; len: 15; abundance: .; CDR3nt: TGTGCCAGCTCACCCTCAATGGGGAGGGAAAATGAGCAGTTCTTC; CDR3aa: CASSPSMGRENEQFF
v_gene: TRBV9; j_gene: TRBJ1-3; d_gene: TRBD1; len: 16; abundance: .; CDR3nt: TGTGCCAGCAGCCCAGGGGACAGCGCTATAGGAAACACCATATATTTT; CDR3aa: CASSPGDSAIGNTIYF
v_gene: TRBV6-5; j_gene: TRBJ1-5; d_gene: TRBD1; len: 15; abundance: .; CDR3nt: TGTGCCAGCGAGACGGGCAGGGGGCGAATTCAGCCCCAGCATTTT; CDR3aa: CASETGRGRIQPQHF
v_gene: TRBV5-4; j_gene: TRBJ1-2; d_gene: .; len: 13; abundance: .; CDR3nt: TGTGCCAGCACCAATGCGGCCGTTGGGGGCTACACCTTC; CDR3aa: CASTNAAVGGYTF
v_gene: TRBV28; j_gene: TRBJ2-1; d_gene: TRBD2; len: 17; abundance: .; CDR3nt: TGTGCCAGCAGTTTATCTCGGACTAGCGGGAGACGGAATGAGCAGTTCTTC; CDR3aa: CASSLSRTSGRRNEQFF
v_gene: TRBV27; j_gene: TRBJ1-6; d_gene: .; len: 12; abundance: .; CDR3nt: TGTGCCAGCAGCCTCAGGAATTCACCCCTCCACTTT; CDR3aa: CASSLRNSPLHF
v_gene: TRBV7-9; j_gene: TRBJ2-3; d_gene: .; len: 10; abundance: .; CDR3nt: TGTGCCAGCAGCTTAGAAGTCGAGGTCTTT; CDR3aa: CASSLEVEVF
v_gene: TRBV14; j_gene: TRBJ2-2; d_gene: TRBD1; len: 20; abundance: .; CDR3nt: TGTGCCAGCAGCCAAGATCCAAACAGGGGGCTAAGAAATCTCACCGGGGAGCTGTTTTTT; CDR3aa: CASSQDPNRGLRNLTGELFF
v_gene: TRBV14; j_gene: TRBJ1-5; d_gene: .; len: 12; abundance: .; CDR3nt: TGTGCCAGCAGCCAGGGCTCGAGGCCCCAGCATTTT; CDR3aa: CASSQGSRPQHF
v_gene: TRBV28; j_gene: TRBJ2-2; d_gene: TRBD1; len: 14; abundance: .; CDR3nt: TGTGCCAGCAGTTCTGGACAGGGGCCCGGGGAGCTGTTTTTT; CDR3aa: CASSSGQGPGELFF
v_gene: TRBV29-1; j_gene: TRBJ2-5; d_gene: TRBD1; len: 13; abundance: once; CDR3nt: TGCAGCGCCGGGACAGGGGGCTCAGAGACCCAGTACTTC; CDR3aa: CSAGTGGSETQYF
v_gene: TRBV4-2; j_gene: TRBJ2-1; d_gene: .; len: 15; abundance: .; CDR3nt: TGTGCCAGCAGCCAAGATGGACTTTTGGGGGGAGAACAGTTCTTC; CDR3aa: CASSQDGLLGGEQFF
v_gene: TRBV2; j_gene: TRBJ2-3; d_gene: TRBD2; len: 14; abundance: .; CDR3nt: TGTGCCAGCAGTGCTAGCGGGAGAGGAGATACGCAGTATTTT; CDR3aa: CASSASGRGDTQYF
v_gene: TRBV7-9; j_gene: TRBJ2-5; d_gene: TRBD2; len: 18; abundance: .; CDR3nt: TGTGCCAGCAGCTCCTCCAGGACTAGCGGGGGGGCCGCAGAGACCCAGTACTTC; CDR3aa: CASSSSRTSGGAAETQYF
v_gene: TRBV6-5; j_gene: TRBJ1-1; d_gene: TRBD1; len: 15; abundance: .; CDR3nt: TGTGCCAGCAGTTTACACAGGGGGCTGGGCACTGAAGCTTTCTTT; CDR3aa: CASSLHRGLGTEAFF
v_gene: TRBV30; j_gene: TRBJ2-5; d_gene: .; len: 13; abundance: once; CDR3nt: TGTGCCTGGAGGTCGCCAGGGATAGAGACCCAGTACTTC; CDR3aa: CAWRSPGIETQYF
v_gene: TRBV3-1/TRBV3-2; j_gene: TRBJ1-6; d_gene: .; len: 15; abundance: .; CDR3nt: TGTGCCAGCAGCCAACAGGCCTGGGATAATTCACCCCTCCACTTT; CDR3aa: CASSQQAWDNSPLHF
v_gene: TRBV19; j_gene: TRBJ1-2; d_gene: .; len: 12; abundance: .; CDR3nt: TGTGCCAGTAGTGGCAGGGATTATGGCTACACCTTC; CDR3aa: CASSGRDYGYTF
v_gene: TRBV7-9; j_gene: TRBJ1-2; d_gene: .; len: 14; abundance: few; CDR3nt: TGTGCCAGCAGCTGTGAACAGGGTTCGTGTGGCTACACCTTC; CDR3aa: CASSCEQGSCGYTF
v_gene: TRBV15; j_gene: TRBJ1-3; d_gene: .; len: 15; abundance: once; CDR3nt: TGTGCCACCAGCAGAGGCCAGGCTGATGGAAACACCATATATTTT; CDR3aa: CATSRGQADGNTIYF
v_gene: TRBV7-7; j_gene: TRBJ2-1; d_gene: .; len: 17; abundance: .; CDR3nt: TGTGCCAGCAGCCCCGGCGGAGGGGGGGTTTCCTACAATGAGCAGTTCTTC; CDR3aa: CASSPGGGGVSYNEQFF
v_gene: TRBV10-3; j_gene: TRBJ2-1; d_gene: TRBD2; len: 18; abundance: .; CDR3nt: TGTGCCATCAGTGAGTCCCAAGTAGCGGGAGGGGCTTTTGGTGAGCAGTTCTTC; CDR3aa: CAISESQVAGGAFGEQFF
v_gene: TRBV5-1; j_gene: TRBJ2-7; d_gene: TRBD1; len: 14; abundance: .; CDR3nt: TGCGCCAGCAGCTTGGTAGGGGGCGGAGGAGAGCAGTACTTC; CDR3aa: CASSLVGGGGEQYF
v_gene: TRBV19; j_gene: TRBJ1-2; d_gene: TRBD1; len: 15; abundance: .; CDR3nt: TGTGCCAGTAGTAGTCGAGCGGGACAGGCCTATGGCTACACCTTC; CDR3aa: CASSSRAGQAYGYTF
v_gene: TRBV21-1; j_gene: TRBJ1-2; d_gene: .; len: 13; abundance: .; CDR3nt: TGTGCCAGCAGCAAAGGACGGGAATCTCACAACACCTTC; CDR3aa: CASSKGRESHNTF
v_gene: TRBV5-6; j_gene: TRBJ1-5; d_gene: .; len: 14; abundance: once; CDR3nt: TGTGCCAGCAGCTTGGGATCTACAGGGCAGCCCCAGCATTTT; CDR3aa: CASSLGSTGQPQHF
v_gene: TRBV5-6; j_gene: TRBJ2-3; d_gene: TRBD2; len: 16; abundance: .; CDR3nt: TGTGCCAGCAGCCCGGGGGGGTTAGCGGCCAGGGATACGCAGTATTTT; CDR3aa: CASSPGGLAARDTQYF
v_gene: TRBV28; j_gene: TRBJ1-5; d_gene: .; len: 12; abundance: few; CDR3nt: TGTGCCAGCAGGCCGGAGGGACGGCCCCAGCATTTT; CDR3aa: CASRPEGRPQHF
v_gene: TRBV5-1; j_gene: TRBJ2-2; d_gene: TRBD1; len: 16; abundance: once; CDR3nt: TGCGCCAGCAGCATGATGACAGGGGTCCTGATCGGGGAGCTGTTTTTT; CDR3aa: CASSMMTGVLIGELFF
v_gene: TRBV19; j_gene: TRBJ1-4; d_gene: .; len: 13; abundance: .; CDR3nt: TGTGCCAGTAGCCGGAGAACTAATGAAAAACTGTTTTTT; CDR3aa: CASSRRTNEKLFF
v_gene: TRBV6-2/TRBV6-3; j_gene: TRBJ1-1; d_gene: .; len: 15; abundance: once; CDR3nt: TGTGCCAGCAACCCCATGGGGACTCAGAACACTGAAGCTTTCTTT; CDR3aa: CASNPMGTQNTEAFF